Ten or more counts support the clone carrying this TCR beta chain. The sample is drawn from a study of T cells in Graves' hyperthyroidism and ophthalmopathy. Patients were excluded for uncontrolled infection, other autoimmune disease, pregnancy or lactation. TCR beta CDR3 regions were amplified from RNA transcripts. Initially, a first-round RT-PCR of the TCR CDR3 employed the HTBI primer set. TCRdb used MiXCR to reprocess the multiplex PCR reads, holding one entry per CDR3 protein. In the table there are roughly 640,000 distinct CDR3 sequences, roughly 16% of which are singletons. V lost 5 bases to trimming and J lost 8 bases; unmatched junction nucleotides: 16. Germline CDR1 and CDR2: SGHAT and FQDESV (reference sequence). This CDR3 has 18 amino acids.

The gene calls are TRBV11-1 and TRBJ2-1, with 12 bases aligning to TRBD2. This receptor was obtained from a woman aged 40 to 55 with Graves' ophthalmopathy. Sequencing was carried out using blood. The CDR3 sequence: CASSPRTSGTLRRDEQFF. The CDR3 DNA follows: TGTGCCAGCAGCCCGAGGACTAGCGGGACCCTGCGACGGGATGAGCAGTTCTTC.